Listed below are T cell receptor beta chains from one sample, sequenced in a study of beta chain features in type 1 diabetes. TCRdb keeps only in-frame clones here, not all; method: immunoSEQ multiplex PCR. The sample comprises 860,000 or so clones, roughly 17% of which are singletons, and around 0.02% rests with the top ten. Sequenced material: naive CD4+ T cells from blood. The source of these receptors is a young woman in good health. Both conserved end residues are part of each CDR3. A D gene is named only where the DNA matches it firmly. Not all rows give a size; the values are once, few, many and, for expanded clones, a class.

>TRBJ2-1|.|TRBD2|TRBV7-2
TGTGCCAGCAGCGTAGGACTAGCGGCTTACAATGAGCAGTTCTTC
CASSVGLAAYNEQFF
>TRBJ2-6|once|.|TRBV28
TGTGCCAGCAGTCGGACCTCTGGGGCCAACGTCCTGACTTTC
CASSRTSGANVLTF
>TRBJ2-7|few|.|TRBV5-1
TGCGCCAGCAGCTTAGATGGACTGGAAGACTACGAGCAGTACTTC
CASSLDGLEDYEQYF
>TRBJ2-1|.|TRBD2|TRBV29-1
TGCAGCGTTGGACTAGCGGGTTCAAATGAGCAGTTCTTC
CSVGLAGSNEQFF
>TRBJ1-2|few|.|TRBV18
TGTGCCAGCTCACAAACCCCGGGTGCTAACTATGGCTACACCTTC
CASSQTPGANYGYTF
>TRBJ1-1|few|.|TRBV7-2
TGTGCCAGCAGGACCATGGCGGGGGACACTGAAGCTTTCTTT
CASRTMAGDTEAFF
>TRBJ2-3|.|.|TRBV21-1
TGTGCCACCCAGGTACCACAACTTTGGGATACGCAGTATTTT
CATQVPQLWDTQYF
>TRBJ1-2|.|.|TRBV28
TGTGCCAGCAGTTTAGATATGAGGGGCTACACCTTC
CASSLDMRGYTF
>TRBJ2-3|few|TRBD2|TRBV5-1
TGCGCCAGCAGCTTGGCTAGCGGGACCGTAGTCGTCACAGATACGCAGTATTTT
CASSLASGTVVVTDTQYF
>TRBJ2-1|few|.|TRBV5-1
TGCGCCAGCAGCTTGTTCCGGGCAGATGAGCAGTTCTTC
CASSLFRADEQFF
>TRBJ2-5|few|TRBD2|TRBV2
TGTGCCAGCAGCATTAGCGGGAAGCAAGAGACCCAGTACTTC
CASSISGKQETQYF
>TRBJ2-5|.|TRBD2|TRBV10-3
TGTGCCATCAGTGAGTCGACGTCCACTAGCGCGTACTTC
CAISESTSTSAYF
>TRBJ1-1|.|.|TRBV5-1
TGCGCCAGCAGCTTGGCCCCGGGGGTCAACACTGAAGCTTTCTTT
CASSLAPGVNTEAFF
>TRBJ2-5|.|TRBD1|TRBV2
TGTGCCAGCAAGCCGGGACAGGCCCAAGAGACCCAGTACTTC
CASKPGQAQETQYF
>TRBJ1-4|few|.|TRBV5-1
TGCGCCAGCAGCCTGGACAGCAGAACGAATGAAAAACTGTTTTTT
CASSLDSRTNEKLFF
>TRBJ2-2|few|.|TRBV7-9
TGTGCCAGCAGCTTCCGCCCCGGGGAGCTGTTTTTT
CASSFRPGELFF